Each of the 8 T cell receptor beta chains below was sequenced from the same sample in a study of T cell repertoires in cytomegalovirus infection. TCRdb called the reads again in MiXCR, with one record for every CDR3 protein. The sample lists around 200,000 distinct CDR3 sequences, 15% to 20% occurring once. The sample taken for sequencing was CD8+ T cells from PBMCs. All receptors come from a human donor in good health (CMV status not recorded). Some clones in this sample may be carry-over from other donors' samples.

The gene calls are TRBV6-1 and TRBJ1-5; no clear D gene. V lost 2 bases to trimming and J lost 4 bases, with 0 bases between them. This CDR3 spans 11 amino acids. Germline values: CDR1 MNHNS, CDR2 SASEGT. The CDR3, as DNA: TGTGCCAGCAGTGAAAATCAGCCCCAGCATTTT. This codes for CASSENQPQHF.

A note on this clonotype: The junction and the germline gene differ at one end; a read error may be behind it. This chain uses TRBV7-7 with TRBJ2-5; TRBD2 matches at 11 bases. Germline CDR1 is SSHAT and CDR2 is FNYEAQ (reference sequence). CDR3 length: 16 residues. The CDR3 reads CASSATSGGIQETQYF. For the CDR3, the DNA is TGTGCTAGCAGCGCAACTAGCGGGGGCATCCAAGAGACCCAGTACTTC. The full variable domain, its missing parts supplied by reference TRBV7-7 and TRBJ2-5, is GAGVSQSPRYKVTKRGQDVTLRCDPISSHATLYWYQQALGQGPEFLTYFNYEAQPDKSGLPSDRFSAERPEGSISTLTIQRTEQRDSAMYRCASSATSGGIQETQYFGPGTRLLVL.

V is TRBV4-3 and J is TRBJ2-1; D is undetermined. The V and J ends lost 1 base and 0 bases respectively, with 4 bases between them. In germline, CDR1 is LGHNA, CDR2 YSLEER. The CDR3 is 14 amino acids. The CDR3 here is CASSQANSYNEQFF. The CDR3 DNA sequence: TGCGCCAGCAGCCAAGCGAACTCCTACAATGAGCAGTTCTTC.

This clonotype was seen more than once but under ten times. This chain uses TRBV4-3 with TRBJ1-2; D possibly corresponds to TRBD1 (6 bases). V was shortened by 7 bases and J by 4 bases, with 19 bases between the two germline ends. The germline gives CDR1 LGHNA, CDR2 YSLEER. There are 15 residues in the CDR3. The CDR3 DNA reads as TGCGCCAGCAAACCGTATGCAGGGGTGTTCTATGGCTACACCTTC. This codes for CASKPYAGVFYGYTF.

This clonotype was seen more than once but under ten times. The CDR3 bases are TGTGCCAGCAGCTTAACGGGTCAGAAATACATGAACACTGAAGCTTTCTTT. It codes for CASSLTGQKYMNTEAFF. V is TRBV7-2 and J is TRBJ1-1; D is uncertain. CDR1 and CDR2 from the germline V gene are SGHTA and FQGNSA. V was clipped by 2 bases and J by 0 bases, with 16 bases between them. This CDR3 is built from 17 residues.

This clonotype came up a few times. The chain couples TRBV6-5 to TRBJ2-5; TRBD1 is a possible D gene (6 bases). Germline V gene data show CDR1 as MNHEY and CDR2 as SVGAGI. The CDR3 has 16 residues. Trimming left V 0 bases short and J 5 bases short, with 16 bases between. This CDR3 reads CASSYSTPGVSETQYF. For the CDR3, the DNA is TGTGCCAGCAGTTACTCGACCCCAGGGGTCTCGGAGACCCAGTACTTC.

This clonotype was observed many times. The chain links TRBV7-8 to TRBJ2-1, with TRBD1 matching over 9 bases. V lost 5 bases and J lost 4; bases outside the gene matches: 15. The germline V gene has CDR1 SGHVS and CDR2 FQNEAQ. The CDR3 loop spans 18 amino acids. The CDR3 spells CASSTVPGQGTTYNEQFF. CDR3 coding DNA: TGTGCCAGCAGCACCGTCCCGGGACAGGGAACAACGTACAATGAGCAGTTCTTC.

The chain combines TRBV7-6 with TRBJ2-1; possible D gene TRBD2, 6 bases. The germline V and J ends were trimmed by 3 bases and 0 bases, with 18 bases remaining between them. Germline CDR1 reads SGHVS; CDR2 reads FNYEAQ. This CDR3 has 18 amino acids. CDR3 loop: CASSFLSGAGSSYNEQFF. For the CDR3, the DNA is TGTGCCAGCAGCTTCTTGAGCGGTGCGGGGAGCTCCTACAATGAGCAGTTCTTC.